The clone carrying this T cell receptor (beta chain) showed up just a few times. The antigen remains unidentified. Unique molecular identifiers were incorporated during preparation of the TCRbeta library. TCRdb re-called the PCR reads with MiXCR, one entry per CDR3 protein. Among about a million distinct CDR3 sequences, roughly 29% were seen once, and the ten largest hold roughly 31%. This specimen belongs to a study of T-cell reconstitution after alpha-beta-depleted transplantation in children. General observations from the study: T-cell numbers and diversity one year post-transplant derived largely from freshly generated T cells. For some patients, TCRbeta diversity was high at day 60 because of recipient T cells and thymic progenitors that survived. Reportedly, alpha-beta T cells present about two months post-transplant originated from several hundred expanded clones of graft origin.

The CDR3 sequence is 13 residues long. V lost 8 bases and J 1 base, leaving 12 bases between the germline ends. Germline CDR1 is LNHNV and CDR2 is YYDKDF (reference sequence). This sequence joins TRBV15 and TRBJ2-7; D is ambiguous. This sequence was found in a boy under two years old who had a stem cell transplant for SCID, so the T cells may come from the graft donor. The sequences come from PBMCs, mostly from graft donor cells, collected 360 days after TCRalphabeta/CD19-depleted stem cell transplant. DNA for the CDR3: TGTGCCACCCCCAAGGGTAGTTCCTACGAGCAGTACTTC. It encodes CATPKGSSYEQYF.